One and the same sample provided the 21 T cell receptor beta chains below, sequenced in a study of blood T cell repertoires in COVID-19. Clones were read by immunoSEQ multiplex PCR, and TCRdb kept only the in-frame ones, dropping some. Found here are about 240,000 clones, roughly 85% of them singletons; the top ten hold about 3.9%. Sequencing was carried out using PBMCs or T cells enriched from blood (not recorded which). The receptors derive from a middle-aged woman who had been exposed to COVID-19.

V and J are TRBV19 and TRBJ1-4; D ambiguous. Trimming took off 9 bases at V and 0 bases at J, with 20 bases between the two ends. The CDR3 sequence is 17 residues long. Germline CDR1 and CDR2: LNHDA and SQIVND (reference sequence). CDR3: CASLGPGREATNEKLFF. Written as DNA, the CDR3 is TGTGCCAGCCTCGGACCGGGAAGGGAGGCAACTAATGAAAAACTGTTTTTT.

This chain uses TRBV7-2 with TRBJ2-2; D is undetermined. The V gene lost 1 base and the J gene lost 4 bases, with 10 bases spanning the gap. The CDR3 totals 15 residues. Germline V gives CDR1 SGHTA, CDR2 FQGNSA. The CDR3: CASSLVTVTTGELFF. For the CDR3, the DNA is TGTGCCAGCAGCTTAGTAACGGTAACCACCGGGGAGCTGTTTTTT.

This sequence joins TRBV27 and TRBJ2-1; D is undetermined. The CDR3 contains 15 residues. CDR1 MNHEY and CDR2 SMNVEV come from the germline V gene (reference sequence). The V end was cut by 0 bases, the J end by 9 bases, with 15 bases between. The CDR3 here is CASSLSIYYWSEQFF. CDR3 in DNA: TGTGCCAGCAGTTTATCGATTTACTATTGGAGTGAGCAGTTCTTC.

This clone was detected ten times or more. The V and J genes are TRBV4-2 and TRBJ2-2, with 12 bases that match TRBD2. The CDR3 has 20 amino acids. The J segment lost 7 bases and the V segment lost 5 bases, leaving 20 bases of the junction unmatched. Looked up from germline, CDR1 is LGHNA and CDR2 is YNFKEQ. For the CDR3, the DNA is TGTGCCAGCAGCAAGAAACTAGCGGGGGGTGAATATGGGGAAGTCGGGGAGCTGTTTTTT. As protein: CASSKKLAGGEYGEVGELFF.

The rearrangement joins TRBV6-5 to TRBJ2-5; D is possibly TRBD1 (5 bases). This CDR3 has 11 amino acids. Trimming took off 4 bases at V and 5 bases at J, with 5 bases between the two ends. The germline gives CDR1 MNHEY, CDR2 SVGAGI. CDR3 DNA: TGTGCCAGCAGTTCAGGGGAGACCCAGTACTTC. It is translated as CASSSGETQYF.

This clone was found once. The genes are TRBV3-1 (or the pseudogene TRBV3-2) and TRBJ1-3; the D is unclear. The V gene's germline CDR1 is LGHDT and CDR2 YNNKEL (reference sequence). CDR3 length: 15 amino acids. V was clipped by 0 bases and J by 0 bases, with 6 bases between them. This CDR3 reads CASSQDTVSGNTIYF. The CDR3 DNA reads TGTGCCAGCAGCCAAGATACGGTCTCTGGAAACACCATATATTTT.

This chain uses TRBV3-1 (or the pseudogene TRBV3-2) with TRBJ2-5; 9 bases fit TRBD1. V dropped 1 base and J dropped 3; count of bases not matched to a gene: 9. The CDR3 sequence is 17 residues long. Per germline, CDR1 LGHDT and CDR2 YNNKEL (reference sequence). The CDR3: CASSQGMGQGAEETQYF. In nucleotides, the CDR3 is TGTGCCAGCAGCCAAGGAATGGGACAGGGCGCCGAAGAGACCCAGTACTTC.

The chain combines TRBV28 with TRBJ1-3; possible D gene TRBD1, 5 bases. Trimming shortened V by 3 bases and J by 1 base, and 19 bases separated the two germline ends. The CDR3 loop spans 18 amino acids. CDR1 is MDHEN and CDR2 is SYDVKM in the germline V gene. The CDR3 nucleotides read TGTGCCAGCAGTTTCCCCAGGGACTATAGGGGATCTGGAAACACCATATATTTT. Translating gives CASSFPRDYRGSGNTIYF.

This chain connects TRBV14 to TRBJ2-2, with a possible D match to TRBD2 (6 bases). Looked up from germline, CDR1 is SGHDN and CDR2 is FVKESK. V dropped 1 base and J dropped 0 bases, with 9 bases sitting between them. This CDR3 contains 16 residues. The DNA for the CDR3 is TGTGCCAGCAGCCAAGTAGGAGGGGCGAACACCGGGGAGCTGTTTTTT. Translation gives CASSQVGGANTGELFF.

This clone was seen just once. CDR3 bases: TGTGCCAGCAGTGCCCCAGGGTTTGCTTCACCCCTCCACTTT. This translates into CASSAPGFASPLHF. The rearrangement uses TRBV2 and TRBJ1-6, with D possibly being TRBD1 (5 bases). This CDR3 has 14 residues. CDR1 is SNHLY and CDR2 is FYNNEI in the germline V gene. Trimming shortened V by 4 bases and J by 9 bases, and 13 bases separated the two germline ends.

This chain links TRBV7-9 with TRBJ1-2; 7 nucleotides match TRBD1. The J segment lost 9 bases and the V segment lost 5 bases, leaving 15 bases of the junction unmatched. The CDR3 consists of 15 residues. Germline V gene data show CDR1 as SEHNR and CDR2 as FQNEAQ (reference sequence). CDR3 sequence: CASSVHRGGSVRYTF. For the CDR3, the DNA is TGTGCCAGCAGCGTCCACAGGGGAGGTAGCGTGCGCTACACCTTC.

This chain links TRBV7-8 with TRBJ2-7; 9 bases map to TRBD1. V trimming: 5 bases; J trimming: 7 bases; junction bases outside the gene matches: 9. Germline V gene sequence: CDR1 SGHVS, CDR2 FQNEAQ. The CDR3 sequence is 14 residues long. CDR3 DNA sequence: TGTGCCAGCAGCGAGCGACAGGGGGGTTTGGAGCAGTACTTC. Translated: CASSERQGGLEQYF.

Of note for this clone: Germline is not matched at one junction end, which may reflect a read error. This rearrangement joins TRBV7-7 to TRBJ2-1; 7 bases match TRBD1. The CDR3 extends over 15 amino acids. Germline lookup yields CDR1 SSHAT and CDR2 FNYEAQ (reference sequence). The CDR3 loop is CASSKRQGSYNEQFF. CDR3 sequence (DNA): TGTGCTAGCAGCAAAAGACAGGGCTCCTACAATGAGCAGTTCTTC.

This clone counts as medium-sized. This chain joins TRBV29-1 and TRBJ2-7; possibly TRBD1 for D (6 bases). V was pared by 6 bases and J by 1 base, with 7 bases between. The CDR3 sequence is 11 residues long. CDR1 is SQVTM, CDR2 ANQGSEA, per germline. The CDR3 sequence is CSVGTSYEQYF. CDR3 DNA: TGCAGCGTGGGGACATCCTACGAGCAGTACTTC.

The chain links TRBV2 to TRBJ2-3; 11 bases match TRBD2. Germline CDR1 SNHLY, CDR2 FYNNEI. V shed 6 bases and J 2 bases; nucleotides not matched to a gene: 7. The CDR3 is 16 residues long. The chain's CDR3 is CASRPLAGGVTDTQYF. DNA of the CDR3: TGTGCCAGCAGGCCGCTAGCGGGGGGCGTCACAGATACGCAGTATTTT. Based on the CDR3 plus reference TRBV2 and TRBJ2-3, the full variable domain is EPEVTQTPSHQVTQMGQEVILRCVPISNHLYFYWYRQILGQKVEFLVSFYNNEISEKSEIFDDQFSVERPDGSNFTLKIRSTKLEDSAMYFCASRPLAGGVTDTQYFGPGTRLTVL.

The V call is TRBV19, the J call TRBJ1-1; 10 nucleotides match TRBD1. The CDR3 runs to 18 residues. Germline V gene data show CDR1 as LNHDA and CDR2 as SQIVND (reference sequence). Trimming took 4 bases from V and 2 from J; bases not matched to a gene: 13. The CDR3 DNA reads TGTGCCAGTAGTAAGGACAGGGGGGCCACTATGCCCAACACTGAAGCTTTCTTT. Translation: CASSKDRGATMPNTEAFF.

V gene TRBV5-1 combines with J gene TRBJ2-3; TRBD1 agrees at 7 bases. Germline trimming cut 4 bases from V and 0 bases from J; bases unmatched to any gene: 5. The CDR3 spans 15 residues. The germline gives CDR1 SGHRS, CDR2 YFSETQ. DNA of the CDR3: TGCGCCAGCAGCCGAGGACAGGCTAGCACAGATACGCAGTATTTT. Its translation is CASSRGQASTDTQYF.

The chain links TRBV2 to TRBJ1-2, with 12 bases aligning to TRBD1. The V gene's germline CDR1 is SNHLY and CDR2 FYNNEI. The V segment lost 7 bases and the J segment 4 bases; nucleotides outside the gene matches: 10. The CDR3 extends over 16 amino acids. The CDR3 sequence is CASTGTGGVFTYGYTF. The CDR3 coding sequence is TGTGCCAGCACGGGGACAGGGGGCGTCTTTACCTATGGCTACACCTTC.

This chain links TRBV7-9 with TRBJ2-7, with TRBD1 matching 7 bases. Trimming took 4 bases from V and 0 from J; bases not matched to a gene: 9. Germline CDR1 SEHNR, CDR2 FQNEAQ (reference sequence). This CDR3 is built from 16 residues. The CDR3 loop reads CASSSSGTDYSYEQYF. For the CDR3, the DNA is TGTGCCAGCAGCTCCTCCGGGACAGACTACTCCTACGAGCAGTACTTC.

CDR3 nucleotides: TGCGCCAGCCTAGCGGGGGGAGCTGATACGCAGTATTTT. It encodes CASLAGGADTQYF. The V and J genes are TRBV10-2 and TRBJ2-3, with 11 bases aligning to TRBD2. V lost 8 bases to trimming and J lost 6 bases; unmatched junction nucleotides: 4. Germline V gene sequence: CDR1 WSHSY, CDR2 SAAADI. The CDR3 runs 13 residues.

The gene calls are TRBV7-9 and TRBJ1-2; D may be TRBD1 (6 bases). Germline V gene data show CDR1 as SEHNR and CDR2 as FQNEAQ (reference sequence). Trimming removed 5 bases from V and 8 bases from J, with 18 bases in between. CDR3 length: 14 amino acids. CDR3 coding DNA: TGTGCCAGCAGCCAGGGGTGGCAGGTTGGAGGCTACACCTTC. Protein product: CASSQGWQVGGYTF.